The 18 T cell receptor beta chains below were found in one sample sequenced in a study of T cells expressing NK-cell markers. TCRdb re-analyzed the 5' RACE reads; it lists each CDR3 protein once, without DNA. This table lists a few hundred thousand distinct CDR3 sequences. Sequenced material: blood T cells: a sorted CD56 or NKG2C T cell subset, CD4+ or CD8+ T cells, or bulk PBMC T cells (not recorded which). These receptors all stem from a man aged 18-75 years in good health.

The chain combines TRBV20-1 with TRBJ2-5; TCRdb selects TRBD1, and the lack of DNA leaves this call unchecked. CDR1 is DFQATT, CDR2 SNEGSKA, per germline (reference sequence). CDR3 size: 13 residues. CDR3 in amino acids: CSASRQVAETQYF.

This sequence joins TRBV7-9 and TRBJ2-1. CDR1 is SEHNR, CDR2 FQNEAQ, per germline (reference sequence). There are 15 residues in the CDR3. CDR3 region: CASSLVNSFDNEQFF.

The V call is TRBV24-1, the J call TRBJ2-3; lacking DNA, the TRBD2 call made by TCRdb goes unchecked. CDR1 and CDR2 from the germline V gene are KGHDR and SFDVKD. The CDR3 has 17 residues. CDR3 amino acids: CATSDTGLAGSTDTQYF.

The chain combines TRBV6-5 with TRBJ2-6. Germline assignment: CDR1 MNHEY and CDR2 SVGAGI. The length of the CDR3 is 17 residues. The CDR3 loop is CASSYTYSAAGANVLTF.

V and J are TRBV5-6 and TRBJ2-6. Looked up from germline, CDR1 is SGHDT and CDR2 is YYEEEE. The CDR3 consists of 13 residues. Here the CDR3 reads CASTFGVANVLTF.

This chain links TRBV25-1 with TRBJ2-1; TCRdb lists TRBD1, though no DNA is available to test this call. Germline-derived CDR1 and CDR2 are MGHDK and SYGVNS. The CDR3 runs to 17 residues. The CDR3 loop reads CASSESMGGSSYNEQFF.

The V call is TRBV6-1, the J call TRBJ1-2; the D call of TRBD1 rests on TCRdb alone, since no DNA is present to check it. The CDR3 extends over 14 amino acids. Germline lookup yields CDR1 MNHNS and CDR2 SASEGT. The CDR3 reads CASRAGTGTQGYTF.

This CDR3 reads CASSGTGPGSLHF. The chain has TRBV7-9 and TRBJ1-6; TCRdb gives TRBD1 as the D gene, but with no DNA this cannot be confirmed. The CDR3 extends over 13 amino acids. Germline values: CDR1 SEHNR, CDR2 FQNEAQ (reference sequence).

The chain's CDR3 is CASSSGDSEYEQYF. V gene TRBV7-9 combines with J gene TRBJ2-7; no DNA is available, so the TRBD1 call from TCRdb remains unchecked. Germline V gene data show CDR1 as SEHNR and CDR2 as FQNEAQ (reference sequence). There are 14 residues in the CDR3. The full variable domain, in which reference TRBV7-9 and TRBJ2-7 provide the parts outside the CDR3, is DTGVSQNPRHKITKRGQNVTFRCDPISEHNRLYWYRQTLGQGPEFLTYFQNEAQLEKSRLLSDRFSAERPKGSFSTLEIQRTEQGDSAMYLCASSSGDSEYEQYFGPGTRLTVT.

The gene calls are TRBV20-1 and TRBJ1-1. CDR3 length: 15 residues. Germline V gives CDR1 DFQATT, CDR2 SNEGSKA (reference sequence). The CDR3 is CSAREGLIGNTEAFF.

The rearrangement links TRBV27 to TRBJ1-1; there is no DNA to check the TCRdb D call of TRBD1. The CDR3 contains 15 residues. Germline V gene sequence: CDR1 MNHEY, CDR2 SMNVEV (reference sequence). CDR3 region: CASSQRQGTNTEAFF.

The rearrangement links TRBV12-3 or TRBV12-4 to TRBJ1-1; the TRBD1 assignment by TCRdb is unverifiable without DNA. The length of the CDR3 is 17 residues. The CDR3 is CASSLALGGRVNTEAFF.

This rearrangement joins TRBV7-9 to TRBJ1-4. The CDR3 runs 16 residues. Germline values: CDR1 SEHNR, CDR2 FQNEAQ (reference sequence). CDR3 residues: CASILGRTATNEKLFF.

The chain employs TRBV7-4 and TRBJ1-2; TCRdb proposes TRBD1, but this gene call is untestable without DNA. The CDR3 covers 16 residues. CDR1 and CDR2 (germline): SGHVT, SQSDAQ. CDR3 in amino acids: CASSLERDRDPYGYTF.

The chain links TRBV9 to TRBJ2-2; TCRdb lists TRBD2, though no DNA is available to test this call. This CDR3 spans 16 amino acids. Germline V CDR1 and CDR2: SGDLS, YYNGEE. CDR3 sequence reads: CASSVRGSKNTGELFF.

The rearrangement links TRBV12-3 or TRBV12-4 to TRBJ1-1; no DNA is available, so the TRBD1 call from TCRdb remains unchecked. CDR3 size: 15 residues. Here the CDR3 reads CASSYLDRVTPEAFF.

The rearrangement uses TRBV20-1 and TRBJ2-7; TCRdb selects TRBD1, and the lack of DNA leaves this call unchecked. Per the germline V gene, CDR1 is DFQATT and CDR2 is SNEGSKA (reference sequence). The CDR3 is made up of 13 amino acids. This CDR3 reads CSARTNDRVEQYF.

This rearrangement joins TRBV7-9 to TRBJ2-7; TCRdb's D call, TRBD1, is unchecked because there is no DNA. This CDR3 has 15 residues. Per the germline V gene, CDR1 is SEHNR and CDR2 is FQNEAQ (reference sequence). CDR3 sequence: CASSLLLTGRYEQYF.